These 32 T cell receptor beta chains were all obtained from the same sample, sequenced in a study of CD4 and CD8 cells across lung adenocarcinoma regions. TCRdb passed the PCR reads through MiXCR, listing each CDR3 protein once. The repertoire holds some 11,000 distinct CDR3 sequences, with roughly 50% as singletons. The sample comprised CD4+ T cells from the center of a lung tumor. Source of these receptors: a male donor with lung adenocarcinoma. The CD4 and CD8 labels of this study may be unreliable.

The chain employs TRBV10-1 and TRBJ2-3; 8 bases map to TRBD2. CDR3 length equals 14 residues. V was clipped by 6 bases and J by 4 bases; unmatched bases: 6. Germline V gene data show CDR1 as WNHNN and CDR2 as SYGVQD (reference sequence). CDR3 sequence (DNA): TGCGCCAGCAGCAGCGGGAGCGGTGCAGATACGCAGTATTTT. Amino acids: CASSSGSGADTQYF.

The chain combines TRBV12-3 or TRBV12-4 with TRBJ2-7; 12 nucleotides align to TRBD2. This CDR3 has 16 residues. Unmatched junction bases numbered 13, after V lost 6 bases and J lost 7 bases. For the CDR3, the DNA is TGTGCCAGCAGGCTGACTAGCGGGAGTTCGAGAGGAGAGCAGTACTTC. Its protein product is CASRLTSGSSRGEQYF.

Within the sample, this clonotype is medium-sized (0.01 to 0.1%). V and J are TRBV6-1 and TRBJ2-3, with TRBD2 matching 16 bases. CDR3 length: 19 amino acids. V shed 6 bases and J 1 base; nucleotides not matched to a gene: 10. CDR1 MNHNS and CDR2 SASEGT come from the germline V gene. As DNA, the CDR3 is TGTGCCAGCAGAGCCTCGGGACTAGCGGGGGGGAGTGGCACAGATACGCAGTATTTT. The encoded protein is CASRASGLAGGSGTDTQYF.

By sample share, this clonotype is medium-sized. This chain connects TRBV6-1 to TRBJ2-6, with TRBD2 as a possible D gene (7 bases). Germline V gene lookup returns CDR1 MNHNS and CDR2 SASEGT. The CDR3 loop spans 16 amino acids. Trimming removed 8 bases at V and 0 bases at J, with 14 bases between. The CDR3 loop reads CASGGAEYSGANVLTF. Written as DNA, the CDR3 is TGTGCCAGCGGGGGGGCAGAATACTCTGGGGCCAACGTCCTGACTTTC.

On this clonotype itself: A single base separates this from a much larger clone, so it may be a read error. The rearrangement links TRBV6-1 to TRBJ2-5, with 10 bases lining up with TRBD1. The V segment lost 5 bases and the J segment 11 bases; nucleotides outside the gene matches: 8. Germline-derived CDR1 and CDR2 are MNHNS and SASEGT. The length of the CDR3 is 13 residues. As DNA, the CDR3 is TGTGCCAGCAGTAGGGACAGGGGCGATGAGCAGTACTTC. Translated, it gives CASSRDRGDEQYF.

This chain joins TRBV6-1 and TRBJ2-1; TRBD1 matches at 8 bases. CDR1 MNHNS and CDR2 SASEGT come from the germline V gene. The V gene end was trimmed by 6 bases and the J gene end by 5 bases; junction bases not matched to a gene: 3. The CDR3 consists of 13 residues. The CDR3 bases are TGTGCCAGCAGAGACAGGGGAGACAATGAGCAGTTCTTC. Translating gives CASRDRGDNEQFF.

As concerns this clonotype: One end of the junction does not line up with germline, which may come from a read error. The rearrangement uses TRBV6-1 and TRBJ2-1, with a weak D call TRBD1 (6 bases). Germline CDR1 and CDR2: MNHNS and SASEGT. The length of the CDR3 is 15 residues. CDR3 amino acids: CASSIQGSGANEQTF. In DNA form, the CDR3 reads TGTGCCAGCAGCATACAGGGTTCTGGCGCCAACGAGCAGACCTTC.

The sample holds many counts of this clonotype. The chain joins TRBV6-1 to TRBJ1-2; no definite D call. Per germline, CDR1 MNHNS and CDR2 SASEGT. The V gene lost 5 bases and the J gene lost 8 bases, with 18 bases spanning the gap. This CDR3 has 14 amino acids. The CDR3 protein is CASSLGGSSSGYTF. DNA for the CDR3: TGTGCCAGCAGTCTGGGTGGGAGTTCGTCGGGCTACACCTTC.

About this clonotype itself: Since the CDR3 does not end with the conserved phenylalanine or tryptophan, this likely comes from a read error. Because the CDR3's place on the DNA is in doubt, the DNA is left out and the CDR3 is given as listed by TCRdb. CDR3 sequence reads: CASPKLAGRMSRVP. The chain employs TRBV6-1 and TRBJ2-3; the table's D call, TRBD2, was not checked against the DNA. The CDR3 numbers 14 amino acids, ends counted. CDR1 and CDR2 from the germline V gene are MNHNS and SASEGT.

On this clonotype: At one of its ends the junction is not consistent with the germline gene, which may arise from a read error. The rearrangement uses TRBV27 and TRBJ2-5, with 8 bases lining up with TRBD2. Germline CDR1 reads MNHEY; CDR2 reads SMNVEV (reference sequence). The CDR3 extends over 14 amino acids. The CDR3 here is CAGSGGRGQDTQYF. CDR3 sequence (DNA): TGTGCCGGCAGCGGGGGTCGTGGCCAAGATACCCAGTACTTC.

Turning to this clonotype: Its ends do not fully match the called genes, so a read error is possible. The chain links TRBV6-1 to TRBJ2-1; 7 bases match TRBD2. The J call could be wrong; TRBJ2-3 is a better fit for the DNA end. Germline V lookup: CDR1 MNHNS, CDR2 SASEGT. The CDR3 length is 16 residues. In DNA form, the CDR3 reads TGTGCCAGCGCGGGGGTCGTGGGCCCTCACCCAGAGACGCAGTATTTT. This gives the protein CASAGVVGPHPETQYF.

V gene TRBV5-1 combines with J gene TRBJ1-2, with 7 bases that match TRBD1. V dropped 2 bases and J dropped 4; count of bases not matched to a gene: 5. Germline-derived CDR1 and CDR2 are SGHRS and YFSETQ. The CDR3 runs to 14 residues. CDR3 sequence: CASSFDRVSYGYTF. DNA of the CDR3: TGCGCCAGCAGCTTCGACAGGGTTAGCTATGGCTACACCTTC.

The rearrangement uses TRBV5-5 and TRBJ2-2; 11 bases align to TRBD2. Trimming removed 0 bases from V and 4 bases from J; junction bases left unmatched: 2. The V gene's germline CDR1 is SGHKS and CDR2 YYEKEE (reference sequence). The CDR3 runs to 16 residues. This chain's CDR3 is CASSLVLAGATGELFF. DNA of the CDR3: TGTGCCAGCAGCTTGGTACTAGCGGGAGCCACCGGGGAGCTGTTTTTT. Together with reference TRBV5-5 and TRBJ2-2, the CDR3 gives the full variable domain: DAGVTQSPTHLIKTRGQQVTLRCSPISGHKSVSWYQQVLGQGPQFIFQYYEKEERGRGNFPDRFSARQFPNYSSELNVNALLLGDSALYLCASSLVLAGATGELFFGEGSRLTVL.

CDR3 protein: CASSQGPTATPYNEQFF. DNA for the CDR3: TGTGCCAGCAGCCAAGGCCCGACTGCGACCCCCTACAATGAGCAGTTCTTC. This rearrangement joins TRBV3-1 to TRBJ2-1; D remains ambiguous. Between the trimmed V and J ends, which lost 1 base and 2 bases, there was a span of 15 bases. The CDR3 sequence is 17 residues long. Germline CDR1 LGHDT, CDR2 YNNKEL (reference sequence).

The chain employs TRBV6-1 and TRBJ2-3, with D unclear. V lost 9 bases, J lost 10 bases, and 26 bases lay in between. Germline V gene data show CDR1 as MNHNS and CDR2 as SASEGT. This CDR3 is 15 amino acids long. This CDR3 is CARGLQDVNTEAQYF. CDR3 nucleotides: TGTGCCAGGGGCCTCCAGGATGTGAACACAGAGGCGCAGTATTTT.

This clonotype came up a few times. The chain joins TRBV6-1 to TRBJ2-4; 8 bases map to TRBD2. J gave up 0 bases and V 2 bases, and 12 bases lay outside the gene matches. The CDR3 spans 19 residues. From germline, CDR1 is MNHNS and CDR2 SASEGT. The CDR3 loop reads CASSEFGGRSILAKNIQYF. In DNA, the CDR3 is TGTGCCAGCAGTGAATTCGGCGGGAGGTCAATCTTAGCCAAAAACATTCAGTACTTC.

The chain couples TRBV6-1 to TRBJ2-3; D is possibly TRBD1 (5 bases). The J call may be incorrect, as the DNA end agrees better with TRBJ2-4. This CDR3 is 14 amino acids long. Germline V lookup: CDR1 MNHNS, CDR2 SASEGT. The CDR3 loop is CASSGLDNTDTQYF. The DNA of the CDR3 is TGTGCCAGCAGTGGCCTGGACAACACAGATACTCAGTACTTC.

Details on this clonotype: Since no conserved phenylalanine or tryptophan closes the CDR3, a read error is the likely cause. Because the CDR3's place on the DNA is in doubt, the DNA is left out and the CDR3 is given as listed by TCRdb. V usage is TRBV6-5 and J usage is TRBJ2-5; TRBD1 was called by the table and not checked on the DNA. 15 amino acids form the CDR3, both terminal residues included. Germline V gene sequence: CDR1 MNHEY, CDR2 SVGAGI. CDR3 residues: CASSYSAGVRETQFS.

By sample share, this clonotype is medium-sized. The chain recombines TRBV10-1 with TRBJ2-7; D is perhaps TRBD1 or TRBD2 (5 bases each). The germline gives CDR1 WNHNN, CDR2 SYGVQD (reference sequence). The CDR3 spans 14 residues. V gave up 6 bases and J gave up 3 bases, with 15 bases separating them. CDR3 in amino acids: CASRSGRTNYEQYF. CDR3 nucleotides: TGCGCCAGCAGATCGGGGCGAACGAACTACGAGCAGTACTTC.

The rearrangement joins TRBV6-1 to TRBJ2-3, with D possibly being TRBD1 or TRBD2 (6 bases each). Germline V gene lookup returns CDR1 MNHNS and CDR2 SASEGT. The CDR3 is 16 amino acids. Trimming took 3 bases from V and 0 from J, leaving 13 bases between them. CDR3 amino acids: CASSDEGGLSTDTQYF. The CDR3 DNA is TGTGCCAGCAGTGATGAGGGGGGACTCAGCACAGATACGCAGTATTTT.

This chain uses TRBV10-2 with TRBJ2-5, with unresolved D. The J call is doubtful: the DNA matches TRBJ2-7 better. Germline V gene sequence: CDR1 WSHSY, CDR2 SAAADI. The CDR3 is 11 amino acids. The DNA for the CDR3 is TGCGCCAGCAGTGAGACCTACGAGCAGTACTTC. Amino acids: CASSETYEQYF.

This clonotype is labeled as medium-sized (0.01 to 0.1%). V and J are TRBV10-1 and TRBJ2-1; D is possibly TRBD1 or TRBD2 (6 bases each). With 5 bases removed from V and 0 bases from J, the gap between germline ends came to 11 bases. The CDR3 contains 15 residues. Germline V lookup: CDR1 WNHNN, CDR2 SYGVQD (reference sequence). The CDR3 spells CASSRRGSSYNEQFF. Here the CDR3 DNA reads TGCGCCAGCAGTCGGAGGGGGAGCTCCTACAATGAGCAGTTCTTC.

This clonotype was seen more than once but under ten times. The V and J genes are TRBV27 and TRBJ2-5; no reliable D call. The CDR3 is 15 amino acids. V was cut by 5 bases and J by 5 bases, with 18 bases left in between. Per the germline V gene, CDR1 is MNHEY and CDR2 is SMNVEV (reference sequence). The CDR3 region has the DNA TGTGCCAGCAGTGTTGATACGAGCGCTTTGGAGACCCAGTACTTC. It yields the protein CASSVDTSALETQYF.

The rearrangement uses TRBV19 and TRBJ2-4; the match to TRBD1 covers 7 bases. This CDR3 contains 14 residues. V was pared by 4 bases and J by 6 bases, with 6 bases of the junction left unmatched. Germline assignment: CDR1 LNHDA and CDR2 SQIVND (reference sequence). Here the CDR3 DNA reads TGTGCCAGTAGTAGCCCTAGACAGGGAAACATTCAGTACTTC. Its translation is CASSSPRQGNIQYF.

As to this clonotype: The junction departs from germline at one end; a sequencing error may be responsible. The J gene is TRBJ2-3, the V gene TRBV6-1, with D unresolved. The CDR3 runs to 14 residues. Germline assignment: CDR1 MNHNS and CDR2 SASEGT. The CDR3 is CAGIGRRDPDTQYF. The CDR3 DNA sequence: TGTGCGGGGATTGGGCGCCGTGACCCAGATACCCAGTACTTT.

This clonotype was counted only a few times. The rearrangement uses TRBV6-1 and TRBJ2-5, with 11 bases fitting TRBD2. Looked up from germline, CDR1 is MNHNS and CDR2 is SASEGT. Germline trimming cut 2 bases from V and 2 bases from J; bases unmatched to any gene: 1. CDR3 length: 15 amino acids. The CDR3 loop reads CASSEIAGGQETQYF. DNA for the CDR3: TGTGCCAGCAGTGAAATAGCGGGGGGGCAAGAGACCCAGTACTTC.

This chain links TRBV14 with TRBJ2-1; TRBD2 matches 7 bases. CDR3 length: 15 amino acids. The ends lost 0 bases at V and 10 bases at J; junction bases unmatched: 9. The germline V gene encodes CDR1 SGHDN and CDR2 FVKESK. The CDR3 here is CASSQEWGGPSEQFF. CDR3 DNA sequence: TGTGCCAGCAGCCAAGAATGGGGAGGGCCTTCCGAGCAGTTCTTC.

The chain joins TRBV27 to TRBJ2-5; 11 nucleotides match TRBD1. The CDR3 is 14 amino acids. Germline loops: CDR1 MNHEY, CDR2 SMNVEV (reference sequence). The trim removed 7 bases at V and 7 bases at J, leaving 8 bases unmatched. DNA for the CDR3: TGTGCCAGCACGGGGGGGACAGGGGGAGGGACCCAGTACTTC. Its translation: CASTGGTGGGTQYF.

The chain carries TRBV9 and TRBJ2-3; D could derive from TRBD1 or TRBD2 (6 bases each). Looked up from germline, CDR1 is SGDLS and CDR2 is YYNGEE. With 0 bases removed from V and 4 bases from J, the gap between germline ends came to 18 bases. CDR3 length equals 17 residues. The CDR3 reads CASSVEGGGTGSDTQYF. The CDR3 DNA is TGTGCCAGCAGCGTAGAGGGGGGCGGGACTGGCTCAGATACGCAGTATTTT.

Within the sample, this clonotype is medium-sized (0.01 to 0.1%). V is TRBV6-1 and J is TRBJ2-5; 11 bases are a match to TRBD2. The J segment lost 5 bases and the V segment lost 6 bases, leaving 11 bases of the junction unmatched. This CDR3 region has 16 residues. Germline lookup yields CDR1 MNHNS and CDR2 SASEGT. The CDR3 DNA is TGTGCCAGCAGCCTCGGGACTAGCGGAGGGGGGGAGACCCAGTACTTC. It is translated as CASSLGTSGGGETQYF.

This chain links TRBV6-1 with TRBJ2-5; D may match TRBD1 or TRBD2 (5 bases each). V was clipped by 11 bases and J by 4 bases, with 20 bases between them. Germline V lookup: CDR1 MNHNS, CDR2 SASEGT. This CDR3 contains 14 residues. The CDR3 sequence: CAGRGARDPETQYF. CDR3 nucleotide sequence: TGTGCCGGGCGAGGGGCCCGTGACCCAGAGACCCAGTACTTC.

In its sample, this clonotype is large. This chain connects TRBV25-1 to TRBJ2-1; no clear D gene. Trimming shortened V by 11 bases and J by 0 bases, and 8 bases separated the two germline ends. CDR1 is MGHDK, CDR2 SYGVNS, per germline. CDR3 length: 12 amino acids. In DNA form, the CDR3 reads TGTGCCTCTAGGAGCTCCTACAATGAGCAGTTCTTC. As protein: CASRSSYNEQFF.